The T cell receptor (beta chain) under discussion was sequenced for a study of T cell repertoires in MIS-A myocarditis (dated by TCRdb to between 2022 and 2023). TCRbeta CDR3 regions were amplified with the immunoSEQ bias-controlled multiplex PCR and sequenced at high throughput. The authors processed their data as follows. The immunoSEQ vendor pipeline collapsed and filtered CDR3 sequences to measure the abundance and frequency of each unique TCRbeta CDR3. CD-HIT clustered dominant CDR3 amino acid sequences with SARS-CoV-2-specific ImmuneCODE TCRbeta sequences at a 90% global sequence identity threshold. Clones were classed as hyperexpanded at frequencies of 0.1 to 1 and as large at frequencies of 0.01 to 0.1. MiXCR was used to confirm CDR3 amino acid sequences and V and J gene assignments of dominant clones. The R stringdist package was used to calculate Levenshtein distances between the patient clonotypes and the ImmuneCODE hits. TCRdb carries this immuneACCESS record with in-frame sequences only. Its versions omit some clonotypes, under half of them owing to an unresolved V gene in the studies checked, with the rest unexplained. The D gene and trimming were derived from the DNA, and the V and J assignments and clone size from that table. A total of about 15,000 clones appear in this sample, 74% of them only once. Of the sample, approximately 61% falls within the top ten clones.

Points on this clone: Its antigen is still unknown. Base-call qualities are not available, and no considerably larger clone is one nucleotide away.

The QIAamp DNA FFPE kit was used to extract genomic DNA from formalin-fixed paraffin-embedded autopsy tissue. The junction shows trimming of 5 bases on V and 0 bases on J, and the gene matches do not reach 4 bases of it. The CDR3, cysteine through phenylalanine, is 14 amino acids long. Solely the CDR3 DNA is kept, with 42 bases framed from the first base. Per the germline V gene, SNHLY is the CDR1 and FYNNEI is the CDR2. The TCR was taken from a man aged 18 to 29 with fulminant myocarditis from multisystem inflammatory syndrome in adults (MIS-A) after COVID-19. The sequence is built from TRBV2 and TRBJ2-7, and TRBD2 aligns with 7 junction nucleotides. The source material was left ventricle heart tissue obtained at autopsy. In the paper's terms, the cell subset or site label means: cardiac tissue sample (left or right ventricle, interventricular septum, or pericardium). DNA sequence: TGTGCCAGCAGTACGCGGGGGAACTCCTACGAGCAGTACTTC. This encodes CASSTRGNSYEQYF.